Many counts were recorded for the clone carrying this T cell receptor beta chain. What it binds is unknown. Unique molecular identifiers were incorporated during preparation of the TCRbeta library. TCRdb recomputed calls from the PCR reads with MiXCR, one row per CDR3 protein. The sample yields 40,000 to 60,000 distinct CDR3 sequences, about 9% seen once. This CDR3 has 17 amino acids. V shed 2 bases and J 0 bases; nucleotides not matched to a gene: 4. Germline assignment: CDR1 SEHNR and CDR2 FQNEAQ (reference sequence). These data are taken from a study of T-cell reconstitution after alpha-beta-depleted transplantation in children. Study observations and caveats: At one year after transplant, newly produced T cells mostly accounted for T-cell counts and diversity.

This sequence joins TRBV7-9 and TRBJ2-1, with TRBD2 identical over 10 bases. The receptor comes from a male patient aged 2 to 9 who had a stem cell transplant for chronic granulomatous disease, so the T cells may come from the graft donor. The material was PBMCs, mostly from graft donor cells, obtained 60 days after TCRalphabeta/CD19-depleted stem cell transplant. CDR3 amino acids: CASSLRASGSSYNEQFF. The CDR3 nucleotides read TGTGCCAGCAGCTTAAGGGCTAGCGGGAGCTCCTACAATGAGCAGTTCTTC.